These 10 T cell receptor beta chains were sequenced from one sample in a study of cytomegalovirus exposure and HLA in healthy donors. PCR used 60 Vbeta primers and 13 Jbeta primers. TCRdb keeps only in-frame clones here, not all; method: immunoSEQ multiplex PCR. Altogether about 170,000 clones are present, roughly 84% being singletons, with the ten largest covering roughly 2.2%. Material for sequencing was PBMCs. These receptors all come from a man younger than 35 in good health and CMV-seropositive.

The chain employs TRBV7-2 and TRBJ1-5, with 10 bases aligning to TRBD1. After removal of 3 bases from V and 4 bases from J, the junction contained 6 bases not matched to a gene. CDR1 SGHTA and CDR2 FQGNSA come from the germline V gene. The CDR3 length is 16 residues. CDR3 nucleotides: TGTGCCAGCAGCTTTCGGGGACAGGGGTGGAATCAGCCCCAGCATTTT. It codes for CASSFRGQGWNQPQHF.

The chain is built from TRBV10-3 and TRBJ1-2; TRBD1 is a possible D gene (5 bases). The CDR3 has 14 residues. Germline CDR1 reads ENHRY; CDR2 reads SYGVKD. With 3 bases removed from V and 4 bases from J, the gap between germline ends came to 12 bases. CDR3 sequence (DNA): TGTGCCATCAGTGACTATAGGACAAGCTATGGCTACACCTTC. This sequence encodes CAISDYRTSYGYTF.

This clone came up once. The chain joins TRBV7-2 to TRBJ2-3; 7 positions match TRBD2. The V segment lost 1 base and the J segment 4 bases; nucleotides outside the gene matches: 5. CDR3 size: 15 residues. The germline V gene encodes CDR1 SGHTA and CDR2 FQGNSA. CDR3 DNA: TGTGCCAGCAGCTTAGGACTAGCTGGGGCAGATACGCAGTATTTT. Residues: CASSLGLAGADTQYF.

The V call is TRBV11-3, the J call TRBJ1-1; 7 positions agree with TRBD1. CDR3 length equals 13 residues. Germline CDR1 and CDR2: SGHNT and YENEEA. With 6 bases clipped from V and 3 bases from J, the junction kept 4 bases outside the gene matches. The CDR3: CASRFTGDTEAFF. The CDR3 DNA sequence: TGTGCCAGCAGATTTACAGGGGACACTGAAGCTTTCTTT.

Concerning this clone itself: At one boundary the junction diverges from the germline segment, which might be a read error. The chain is built from TRBV11-3 and TRBJ2-1; 8 bases align to TRBD1. The CDR3 is 14 amino acids. From germline, CDR1 is SGHNT and CDR2 YENEEA. The CDR3 loop is CASSLGQGYNEQFF. The CDR3 region has the DNA TGTGCCAGCAGTTTAGGACAGGGCTACAATGAGCAGTTCTTC.

The V gene is TRBV5-1, the J gene TRBJ1-4; D unresolved. Germline assignment: CDR1 SGHRS and CDR2 YFSETQ. The CDR3 sequence is 15 residues long. V gave up 1 base and J gave up 6 bases, with 13 bases separating them. The DNA of the CDR3 is TGCGCCAGCAGCTTGCAGCGGGCTGAATATGAAAAACTGTTTTTT. Amino acid sequence: CASSLQRAEYEKLFF.

The chain links TRBV20-1 to TRBJ1-1; 7 bases match TRBD1. The CDR3 is made up of 11 amino acids. J gave up 7 bases and V 5 bases, and 4 bases lay outside the gene matches. From germline, CDR1 is DFQATT and CDR2 SNEGSKA (reference sequence). The CDR3 coding sequence is TGCAGTGCTGTTCGGGACAGTGAAGCTTTCTTT. It translates to CSAVRDSEAFF.

In the case of this clone: One end of the junction does not line up with germline, which may come from a read error. The CDR3 protein is CASTGGPHQPRHF. In DNA form, the CDR3 reads TGTGCCAGCACAGGGGGCCCGCATCAGCCCCGGCATTTT. The rearrangement links TRBV6-5 to TRBJ1-5, with 8 bases that match TRBD1. The CDR3 covers 13 residues. Germline CDR1 is MNHEY and CDR2 is SVGAGI.

This chain joins TRBV13 and TRBJ1-1; 7 bases align to TRBD1. The CDR3 totals 15 residues. The germline V gene has CDR1 PRHDT and CDR2 FYEKMQ (reference sequence). The junction had 6 bases not matched to a gene; V was cut back by 5 bases and J by 0 bases. CDR3 DNA sequence: TGTGCCAGCAGCCATAGACAGGGTATGAACACTGAAGCTTTCTTT. As protein: CASSHRQGMNTEAFF.

Notes on this clone: Germline and junction disagree at one end, which may indicate a read error. The gene calls are TRBV2 and TRBJ2-3; 9 bases fit TRBD1. CDR3 length equals 15 residues. Germline-derived CDR1 and CDR2 are SNHLY and FYNNEI. CDR3 DNA sequence: TGTGCCACCGAAGGACAGGGGCCTATCACAGATCCGCAGTATTTT. It specifies CATEGQGPITDPQYF.